This passage covers 17 T cell receptor beta chains from one sample sequenced in a study of T cells in Graves' hyperthyroidism and ophthalmopathy. TCR beta CDR3 regions were amplified from RNA transcripts. The study used the HTBI primer set for a first-round RT-PCR of the TCR CDR3. TCRdb processed the multiplex PCR reads anew with MiXCR; each CDR3 protein has one entry. The table records approximately 330,000 distinct CDR3 sequences, about 13% of them present only once. The sequenced material came from blood. These receptors were taken from a woman aged 40 to 50 with Graves' ophthalmopathy.

This clonotype has ten or more counts. The chain joins TRBV24-1 to TRBJ2-5; D might be TRBD1 (6 bases). CDR1 KGHDR and CDR2 SFDVKD come from the germline V gene. The CDR3 length is 14 residues. V lost 4 bases and J lost 1, with 9 bases in between. CDR3 protein: CATSDADSQETQYF. CDR3 in DNA: TGTGCCACCAGTGACGCGGACAGCCAAGAGACCCAGTACTTC.

V is TRBV27 and J is TRBJ2-3; a possible D gene is TRBD1 (5 bases). This CDR3 comprises 15 residues. Germline CDR1 is MNHEY and CDR2 is SMNVEV (reference sequence). Trimming removed 1 base from V and 3 bases from J, with 11 bases in between. The CDR3 spells CASSLWAGRTDTQYF. In nucleotides, the CDR3 is TGTGCCAGCAGTTTATGGGCAGGGCGGACAGATACGCAGTATTTT.

This clonotype has just a few counts. The J gene is TRBJ2-2, the V gene TRBV5-4, with 7 bases lining up with TRBD1. V lost 3 bases to trimming and J lost 6 bases; unmatched junction nucleotides: 5. Germline CDR1 and CDR2: SGHNT and YYREEE (reference sequence). The CDR3 is 14 amino acids. CDR3 region: CASSSTGAAGELFF. For the CDR3, the DNA is TGTGCCAGCAGCTCAACAGGGGCCGCCGGGGAGCTGTTTTTT.

This clonotype has a handful of counts. Just one base apart from a much larger clone, this may be a read error. The chain employs TRBV7-6 and TRBJ1-2; weak D call: TRBD1 (5 bases). The ends were cut back, 5 bases at V and 2 bases at J, with 15 bases in the middle. CDR1 SGHVS and CDR2 FNYEAQ come from the germline V gene. This CDR3 has 15 amino acids. CDR3 in amino acids: CASSPETEANYGYTF. The CDR3 DNA follows: TGTGCCAGCAGCCCAGAGACAGAGGCGAACTATGGCTACACCTTC. The entire variable domain, with the rest obtained from reference TRBV7-6 and TRBJ1-2, is as follows: GAGVSQSPRYKVTKRGQDVALRCDPISGHVSLYWYRQALGQGPEFLTYFNYEAQQDKSGLPNDRFSAERPEGSISTLTIQRTEQRDSAMYRCASSPETEANYGYTFGSGTRLTVV.

Ten or more counts support this clonotype. The chain uses TRBV7-2 and TRBJ2-1; D perhaps matches TRBD2 (7 bases). The CDR3 spans 14 residues. Trimming removed 0 bases from V and 6 bases from J, with 9 bases in between. Germline V gives CDR1 SGHTA, CDR2 FQGNSA. CDR3 nucleotide sequence: TGTGCCAGCAGCTTAGCGGGGGGGGCCAATGAGCAGTTCTTC. As protein: CASSLAGGANEQFF.

The CDR3 reads CASSPSWTGFADTQYF. The DNA for the CDR3 is TGTGCCAGCTCACCAAGTTGGACAGGGTTCGCAGATACGCAGTATTTT. The chain has TRBV18 and TRBJ2-3, with TRBD1 matching 8 bases. This CDR3 contains 16 residues. Germline V gene sequence: CDR1 KGHSH, CDR2 LQKENI. J lost 4 bases, V lost 2 bases, and 8 bases had no gene match.

This clonotype was picked up many times. V and J are TRBV12-3 or TRBV12-4 and TRBJ1-2, with TRBD1 identical over 8 bases. V lost 5 bases and J lost 7; bases outside the gene matches: 3. The CDR3 contains 12 residues. In nucleotides, the CDR3 is TGTGCCAGCAGTATCGACAGGGGTGGCTACACCTTC. This encodes CASSIDRGGYTF.

The CDR3 reads CASSPALAGAGDEQFF. CDR3 nucleotides: TGTGCCAGCTCACCAGCTCTGGCGGGGGCCGGGGATGAGCAGTTCTTC. V and J are TRBV18 and TRBJ2-1; TRBD2 is a possible D gene (7 bases). CDR3 size: 16 residues. The germline V gene has CDR1 KGHSH and CDR2 LQKENI. Between the trimmed V and J ends, which lost 2 bases and 8 bases, there was a span of 19 bases.

This clonotype has a count of ten or more. The gene calls are TRBV9 and TRBJ2-1; 8 bases are shared with TRBD1. Looked up from germline, CDR1 is SGDLS and CDR2 is YYNGEE. J gave up 5 bases and V 4 bases, and 8 bases lay outside the gene matches. This CDR3 has 15 amino acids. CDR3 protein: CASSISGGRDNEQFF. The CDR3 DNA reads TGTGCCAGCAGCATTTCAGGGGGCCGTGACAATGAGCAGTTCTTC.

This clonotype was counted at least ten times. The chain is built from TRBV12-3 or TRBV12-4 and TRBJ1-4; no definite D call. The CDR3 is 11 residues long. V lost 6 bases and J lost 7, with 6 bases in between. CDR3 bases: TGTGCCAGCAGCCGCAGTGAAAAACTGTTTTTT. As protein: CASSRSEKLFF.

This clonotype has only a few counts. The chain recombines TRBV2 with TRBJ1-4; D not resolved. The CDR3 is 15 amino acids. V was cut by 7 bases and J by 4 bases, with 16 bases left in between. Germline V gives CDR1 SNHLY, CDR2 FYNNEI. The DNA of the CDR3 is TGTGCCAGCAAACTAAATCGAGGGCTTAATGAAAAACTGTTTTTT. Residues: CASKLNRGLNEKLFF.

This clonotype was counted at least ten times. The chain combines TRBV28 with TRBJ1-2; 7 positions match TRBD1. Germline assignment: CDR1 MDHEN and CDR2 SYDVKM. Losses at the gene ends were 3 bases for V and 4 bases for J; bases not matched to a gene: 8. CDR3 length: 15 residues. The CDR3 nucleotides are TGTGCCAGCAGTTTGGCAGGGGGGTTTAGCTATGGCTACACCTTC. Protein product: CASSLAGGFSYGYTF.

This chain uses TRBV20-1 with TRBJ2-6, with D possibly being TRBD1 (6 bases). Per germline, CDR1 DFQATT and CDR2 SNEGSKA (reference sequence). The germline V and J ends were trimmed by 0 bases and 4 bases, with 16 bases remaining between them. The CDR3 spans 17 residues. The CDR3 region has the DNA TGCAGTGCTAGAGATGAGTCCAGGGGACCCGGGGCCAACGTCCTGACTTTC. Translated: CSARDESRGPGANVLTF.

This clonotype was counted many times. The chain links TRBV7-9 to TRBJ2-7; the D gene is possibly TRBD1 (6 bases). Germline CDR1 reads SEHNR; CDR2 reads FQNEAQ (reference sequence). The CDR3 has 16 amino acids. V dropped 4 bases and J dropped 2 bases, with 18 bases sitting between them. This CDR3 is CASSYQAAGDAYEQYF. As DNA, the CDR3 is TGTGCCAGCAGCTACCAAGCGGCAGGGGATGCCTACGAGCAGTACTTC.

The rearrangement links TRBV5-1 to TRBJ2-2, with 10 bases fitting TRBD1. The CDR3 totals 15 residues. V shed 4 bases and J 7 bases; nucleotides not matched to a gene: 7. Germline CDR1 SGHRS, CDR2 YFSETQ. CDR3 region: CASSPPGQGYGELFF. CDR3 DNA: TGCGCCAGCAGCCCGCCGGGACAGGGGTACGGGGAGCTGTTTTTT. Supplemented by reference TRBV5-1 and TRBJ2-2, the full variable domain reads KAGVTQTPRYLIKTRGQQVTLSCSPISGHRSVSWYQQTPGQGLQFLFEYFSETQRNKGNFPGRFSGRQFSNSRSEMNVSTLELGDSALYLCASSPPGQGYGELFFGEGSRLTVL.

There are a few counts of this clonotype. The chain recombines TRBV7-9 with TRBJ1-1; D might be TRBD1 (5 bases). This CDR3 comprises 14 residues. V lost 10 bases and J lost 2, with 17 bases in between. Germline loops: CDR1 SEHNR, CDR2 FQNEAQ (reference sequence). The CDR3 coding sequence is TGTGCCACCAGTTTGGAGGGGATTAACACTGAAGCTTTCTTT. As protein: CATSLEGINTEAFF.

The sample holds many counts of this clonotype. The genes are TRBV13 and TRBJ2-5; TRBD2 aligns across 10 bases. The CDR3 loop spans 14 amino acids. V was clipped by 4 bases and J by 3 bases; unmatched bases: 2. Per germline, CDR1 PRHDT and CDR2 FYEKMQ (reference sequence). In nucleotides, the CDR3 is TGTGCCAGCAGCTACACTAGCGGGAAAGAGACCCAGTACTTC. Amino acid sequence: CASSYTSGKETQYF.